The 5 T cell receptor beta chains presented below share a single source sample, sequenced in a study of CD8+ T cells in alopecia areata. The treatment is: oral pan-JAK inhibitor, 5-10 mg twice daily. Sequencing used cDNA as its template, made by extracting RNA and reverse transcribing it. This table comes from immunoSEQ multiplex PCR, and its TCRdb copy is limited to in-frame clones, with some not included. The sample has about 280,000 clones, nearly 60% seen once. The starting material was CD4+ T cells sorted from blood, obtained at week 24, from a patient treated with tofacitinib. The receptors derive from a human donor with alopecia areata.

This clone was counted only a few times. The chain uses TRBV29-1 and TRBJ2-1, with unresolved D. This CDR3 is built from 12 residues. Germline V gene data show CDR1 as SQVTM and CDR2 as ANQGSEA. Trimming took off 7 bases at V and 8 bases at J, with 15 bases between the two ends. The CDR3 DNA sequence: TGCAGCGCCTGGGTCCTGGGCGATGAGCAGTTCTTC. Protein sequence: CSAWVLGDEQFF.

This sequence joins TRBV25-1 and TRBJ1-1; 8 bases line up with TRBD1. Germline V gene data show CDR1 as MGHDK and CDR2 as SYGVNS. The length of the CDR3 is 14 residues. Losses at the gene ends were 1 base for V and 6 bases for J; bases not matched to a gene: 4. The CDR3 spells CASSEWQGAAEAFF. The CDR3 DNA reads TGTGCCAGCAGTGAATGGCAGGGGGCCGCTGAAGCTTTCTTT.

The chain combines TRBV2 with TRBJ2-5; 9 bases align to TRBD2. The V gene end was trimmed by 3 bases and the J gene end by 6 bases; junction bases not matched to a gene: 8. Germline V CDR1 and CDR2: SNHLY, FYNNEI. The CDR3 has 15 amino acids. CDR3: CASSDGAGGRQTQYF. The CDR3 coding sequence is TGTGCCAGCAGTGATGGAGCGGGGGGAAGGCAGACCCAGTACTTC.

This chain connects TRBV4-3 to TRBJ1-5, with a possible D match to TRBD1 (5 bases). Trimming pared 0 bases from V and 5 bases from J, leaving 11 bases between. Germline V gene data show CDR1 as LGHNA and CDR2 as YSLEER. The CDR3 is made up of 15 amino acids. CDR3 region: CASSQDGDGDQPQHF. CDR3 bases: TGCGCCAGCAGCCAAGATGGGGACGGCGATCAGCCCCAGCATTTT.

The chain joins TRBV29-1 to TRBJ2-3; possible D gene TRBD2, 6 bases. The CDR3 totals 13 residues. V was trimmed by 7 bases and J by 3 bases, leaving 14 bases between them. Germline CDR1 and CDR2: SQVTM and ANQGSEA. Here the CDR3 reads CSGGTPNTDTQYF. CDR3 DNA: TGCAGCGGAGGGACTCCAAATACAGATACGCAGTATTTT.